This TCR beta chain was captured by sequencing in a study of blood T cell repertoires in COVID-19 (TCRdb year 2020). As for the study more broadly: Samples covering the acute and convalescent phases of COVID-19 were provided by collaborators in the United States, Italy and Spain. The prospective study material was composed of cDNA or gDNA derived from T cells, B-cell-depleted T cells, or PBMCs. Deeply sampled blood TCRbeta repertoires from subjects exposed to, actively infected with, or recovered from COVID-19 were included in the dataset. The repertoires were released in a freely available public database meant as a resource for research on the immune response to SARS-CoV-2. Samples came from the ongoing ImmuneRACE study (first 160 participants) plus 1,254 subjects from 6 global collaborators. A de-identified subject ID, COVID-19 status, age in years and sex were almost always included in the sample metadata. Where available, HLA class I and class II types were obtained from metadata supplied by the sample provider rather than from assay-based typing. Overall study results and their limits: How much clinical and demographic metadata was included differed by source and by participant, and the metadata was provided uncurated.

The immunoSEQ Assay, a bias-controlled multiplex PCR, was used to amplify TCRbeta CDR3 regions from genomic DNA. For the original study's pipeline: The number of nucleated cells in each sample was estimated by amplification of reference gene primers within the assay. Sequence reads were collapsed and filtered to measure the absolute abundance of every unique TCRbeta CDR3 rearrangement. For each sample, productive Simpson clonality was calculated as the square root of Simpson's diversity index across productive rearrangements. In its TCRdb copy, this immuneACCESS table keeps in-frame sequences only and misses some clones. Where compared with another copy, unresolved V genes explain less than half of these, and the others have no known cause. V and J calls plus clone size are reproduced from that table; the DNA served to infer D and trimming. Within this sample are more than 300,000 clones, with approximately 89% of them counted one time only. Jointly, the top ten make up less than 2% of the sample.

In Seattle, one collaborating source enrolled patients while the infection was active and tracked those patients longitudinally over the course of disease. Whole blood was collected in K2EDTA tubes by collaborating institutions according to the institutions' own protocols. For TCRbeta analysis, collaborator samples were shipped as frozen whole blood, as isolated PBMCs, or as DNA extracted from either sample type. This clone was detected once. Its antigen remains undetermined. Base quality data are lacking; no much larger clone is found one base away. CDR1 LGHNA and CDR2 YNFKEQ were looked up in the germline V gene. The CDR3 goes from the cysteine to the phenylalanine over 15 residues. CDR3 DNA is the only sequence kept; it has 45 bases, read in frame from the first base. V lost 5 bases and J lost 5 bases, and the count of bases not matched to a germline gene is 8.

Recombination joined TRBV4-2 with TRBJ1-2; 10 nucleotides in the junction match TRBD1. This TCR was recovered from a woman aged 25 to 39 with COVID-19, enrolled during active disease. Sample: peripheral blood. In nucleotides, the sequence is TGTGCCAGCAGCGGGGGGGACAGGGGTGTTTATGGCTACACCTTC. This yields the protein CASSGGDRGVYGYTF.